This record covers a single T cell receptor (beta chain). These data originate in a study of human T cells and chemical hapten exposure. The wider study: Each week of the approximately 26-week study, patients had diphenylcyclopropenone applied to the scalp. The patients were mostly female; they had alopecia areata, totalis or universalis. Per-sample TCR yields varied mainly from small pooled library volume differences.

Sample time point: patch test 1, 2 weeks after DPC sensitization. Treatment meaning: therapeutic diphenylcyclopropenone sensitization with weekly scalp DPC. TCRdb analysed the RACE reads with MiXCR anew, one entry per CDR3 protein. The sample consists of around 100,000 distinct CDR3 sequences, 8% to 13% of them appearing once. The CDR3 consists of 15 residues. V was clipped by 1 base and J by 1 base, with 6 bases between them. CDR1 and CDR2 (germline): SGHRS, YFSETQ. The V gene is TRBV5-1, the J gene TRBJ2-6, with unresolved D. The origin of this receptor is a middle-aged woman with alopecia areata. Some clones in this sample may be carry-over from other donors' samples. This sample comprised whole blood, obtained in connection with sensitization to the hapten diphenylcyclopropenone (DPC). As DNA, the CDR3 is TGCGCCAGCAGCTTGTGGGGATCTGGGGCCAACGTCCTGACTTTC. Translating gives CASSLWGSGANVLTF.